Listed below are T cell receptor beta chains from one sample, sequenced in a study of identical twins. One entry per CDR3 protein results from TCRdb running MiXCR on the 5' RACE reads. Seen here are 1.5 million to 2 million distinct CDR3 sequences, 25% to 35% observed once, and the top ten hold approximately 0.25%. The sequenced sample was cord blood. These receptor sequences come from a newborn girl in good health. Each CDR3 is given with its conserved first and last residue. Each record gives: J gene, V gene, D gene, clone size, CDR3 protein, CDR3 DNA. D genes are given only for firm matches. Clone size is stated in some rows and not others, as once, few, many or a class when expanded.

TRBJ2-3 | TRBV2 | TRBD2 | . | CASLKGGLAGGITDTQYF | TGTGCCAGCCTTAAAGGTGGACTAGCGGGGGGTATCACAGATACGCAGTATTTT
TRBJ2-7 | TRBV6-2/TRBV6-3 | TRBD2 | . | CASTLAGIRYNEQYF | TGTGCCAGCACACTAGCGGGGATACGCTACAATGAGCAGTACTTC
TRBJ2-7 | TRBV4-1 | TRBD2 | few | CASSQGWGSGSYEQYF | TGCGCCAGCAGCCAAGGTTGGGGTAGCGGGAGCTACGAGCAGTACTTC
TRBJ2-7 | TRBV29-1 | TRBD1 | few | CSVEMGTETYEQYF | TGCAGCGTTGAAATGGGGACAGAGACATACGAGCAGTACTTC
TRBJ2-3 | TRBV10-3 | . | . | CAITARRVTDTQYF | TGTGCCATCACCGCCCGACGGGTCACAGATACGCAGTATTTT
TRBJ1-4 | TRBV20-1 | TRBD1 | few | CSARKDRANEKLFF | TGCAGTGCTAGAAAGGACAGGGCTAATGAAAAACTGTTTTTT
TRBJ1-5 | TRBV20-1 | . | few | CSASRQRTNQPQHF | TGCAGTGCTAGCCGACAGAGAACCAATCAGCCCCAGCATTTT
TRBJ2-3 | TRBV11-1 | . | . | CASSLAAGRTTDAQYF | TGTGCCAGCAGCTTAGCGGCGGGAAGGACGACAGATGCGCAGTATTTT
TRBJ1-6 | TRBV5-1 | . | few | CASSLAGSHRNSPLHF | TGCGCCAGCAGCTTGGCTGGATCACACCGTAATTCACCCCTCCACTTT
TRBJ2-5 | TRBV4-1 | . | . | CASSQEAVGRETQYF | TGCGCCAGCAGCCAAGAAGCAGTAGGGAGAGAGACCCAGTACTTC
TRBJ2-1 | TRBV9 | . | . | CASKSLSSYNEQFF | TGTGCCAGCAAGAGCCTTAGCTCCTACAATGAGCAGTTCTTC
TRBJ1-2 | TRBV29-1 | . | few | CAWGGPNYGYTF | TGCGCTTGGGGAGGTCCTAACTATGGCTACACCTTC
TRBJ2-5 | TRBV20-1 | TRBD1 | few | CSAMGPGTGGETQYF | TGCAGTGCTATGGGTCCCGGGACAGGTGGAGAGACCCAGTACTTC
TRBJ2-7 | TRBV6-6 | . | . | CASSYLGTPYEQYF | TGTGCCAGCAGTTACCTCGGGACTCCCTACGAGCAGTACTTC
TRBJ2-1 | TRBV5-6 | . | few | CASSLGLYSSYNEQFF | TGTGCCAGCAGCCTAGGACTTTATAGCTCCTACAATGAGCAGTTCTTC
TRBJ1-2 | TRBV29-1 | . | few | CSASQRQSGYGYTF | TGCAGCGCCTCACAGCGCCAGAGTGGCTATGGCTACACCTTC
TRBJ1-4 | TRBV5-5 | . | . | CASRSNRGSATNEKLFF | TGTGCCAGCAGATCCAATAGAGGGTCGGCAACTAATGAAAAACTGTTTTTT
TRBJ2-2 | TRBV20-1 | . | . | CSARVDRLGTGELFF | TGCAGTGCTAGAGTTGACAGACTGGGGACCGGGGAGCTGTTTTTT
TRBJ1-5 | TRBV28 | TRBD1 | . | CASSLPKPDRGNQPQHF | TGTGCCAGCAGTTTACCTAAGCCCGACAGGGGCAATCAGCCCCAGCATTTT
TRBJ2-1 | TRBV20-1 | . | . | CSAMSGVEGNEQFF | TGCAGTGCTATGAGCGGAGTGGAGGGCAATGAGCAGTTCTTC
TRBJ1-2 | TRBV20-1 | TRBD1 | few | CSAPTGRVYGYTF | TGCAGTGCTCCGACAGGGAGAGTCTATGGCTACACCTTC
TRBJ2-3 | TRBV12-5 | TRBD1 | many | CAQSGGSTDTQYF | TGTGCCCAATCAGGGGGCTCCACAGATACGCAGTATTTT
TRBJ2-5 | TRBV3-1 | . | . | CASSPYRGVKETQYF | TGTGCCAGCAGCCCCTATAGGGGAGTCAAAGAGACCCAGTACTTC
TRBJ2-3 | TRBV20-1 | . | . | CSARDWERSRSGTDTQYF | TGCAGTGCTAGGGATTGGGAGCGGAGCCGATCCGGCACAGATACGCAGTATTTT
TRBJ2-7 | TRBV14 | . | . | CASSQVPGGLGEQYF | TGTGCCAGCAGCCAAGTCCCGGGCGGTCTCGGCGAGCAGTACTTC
TRBJ1-5 | TRBV29-1 | TRBD1 | many | CSVVTGTGNQPQHF | TGCAGCGTTGTGACCGGGACAGGGAATCAGCCCCAGCATTTT
TRBJ2-3 | TRBV20-1 | . | once | CSASSGSSTDTQYF | TGCAGTGCCTCGAGCGGGTCTAGCACAGATACGCAGTATTTT
TRBJ2-2 | TRBV28 | . | . | CASLGGPGTNTGELFF | TGTGCCAGCCTCGGGGGCCCCGGGACGAACACCGGGGAGCTGTTTTTT
TRBJ2-1 | TRBV6-4 | TRBD2 | . | CASSDSGLAGGTNEQFF | TGTGCCAGCAGTGACTCGGGGCTAGCGGGAGGAACCAATGAGCAGTTCTTC
TRBJ1-1 | TRBV6-1 | TRBD1 | few | CASSEQGVVTEAFF | TGTGCCAGCAGTGAGCAGGGGGTAGTCACTGAAGCTTTCTTT
TRBJ2-1 | TRBV7-9 | . | . | CASSLPWFEQFF | TGTGCCAGCAGCTTACCCTGGTTCGAGCAGTTCTTC
TRBJ1-5 | TRBV12-3/TRBV12-4 | TRBD1 | . | CASSLGTGRRSNQPQHF | TGTGCCAGCAGTCTGGGGACAGGGAGGAGAAGCAATCAGCCCCAGCATTTT
TRBJ2-5 | TRBV7-2 | . | . | CASRKAGPQETQYF | TGTGCCAGCAGAAAAGCCGGGCCCCAAGAGACCCAGTACTTC
TRBJ2-7 | TRBV7-9 | TRBD2 | few | CASSLGGSNPYEQYF | TGTGCCAGCAGCTTAGGCGGGAGTAACCCCTACGAGCAGTACTTC
TRBJ2-3 | TRBV6-6 | . | . | CASGDRAPTPDTQYF | TGTGCCAGCGGGGATCGGGCACCCACCCCAGATACGCAGTATTTT
TRBJ2-3 | TRBV15 | . | . | CATSRDRESTDTQYF | TGTGCCACCAGCAGAGACAGGGAGTCCACAGATACGCAGTATTTT
TRBJ1-6 | TRBV20-1 | TRBD1 | . | CSATGTGASSYNSPLHF | TGCAGTGCCACCGGGACAGGGGCTAGCTCCTATAATTCACCCCTCCACTTT
TRBJ2-5 | TRBV5-1 | TRBD2 | few | CASSFGAGVNEQYF | TGCGCCAGCAGCTTCGGAGCGGGAGTAAATGAGCAGTACTTC
TRBJ1-5 | TRBV5-6 | TRBD1 | . | CASSLGGRGPGSQPQHF | TGTGCCAGCAGCTTGGGTGGCAGGGGGCCCGGCAGTCAGCCCCAGCATTTT
TRBJ2-1 | TRBV15 | TRBD2 | . | CATSRVAGEGEQFF | TGTGCCACCAGCAGAGTTGCGGGGGAGGGCGAGCAGTTCTTC
TRBJ2-2 | TRBV6-8 | . | . | CARPGTPTGELFF | TGTGCCAGACCCGGAACCCCCACCGGGGAGCTGTTTTTT
TRBJ1-2 | TRBV20-1 | . | . | CSASRTADNGGYTF | TGCAGTGCTAGCCGGACAGCCGATAATGGTGGCTACACCTTC
TRBJ2-3 | TRBV29-1 | . | . | CSVPRVGDTQYF | TGCAGCGTCCCCAGGGTGGGAGATACGCAGTATTTT
TRBJ2-7 | TRBV20-1 | . | . | CSARVPFTITVYNEQYF | TGCAGTGCTAGAGTCCCCTTTACTATAACGGTCTACAATGAGCAGTACTTC
TRBJ1-5 | TRBV30 | TRBD1 | . | CAWNRGNGNQPQHF | TGTGCCTGGAACAGGGGGAATGGGAATCAGCCCCAGCATTTT
TRBJ2-3 | TRBV28 | TRBD1 | few | CASRQQGAVTDTQYF | TGTGCCAGCAGGCAACAGGGGGCGGTCACAGATACGCAGTATTTT
TRBJ1-1 | TRBV10-3 | . | many | CAISGGVNTEAFF | TGTGCCATCAGTGGGGGGGTGAACACTGAAGCTTTCTTT
TRBJ2-5 | TRBV20-1 | . | few | CSAPSASSGVKTQYF | TGCAGTGCTCCCTCGGCCAGCTCTGGTGTCAAGACCCAGTACTTC